The clone carrying this T cell receptor (beta chain) appeared a few times. Germline V gene data show CDR1 as MNHEY and CDR2 as SVGEGT. Trimming pared 5 bases from V and 4 bases from J, leaving 14 bases between. The CDR3 consists of 14 residues. This entry comes from a study of T cells in Graves' hyperthyroidism and ophthalmopathy. Study at large: Peripheral blood collection took place at initial diagnosis, before any treatment.

There were TCR beta CDR3 regions amplified from RNA transcripts. An initial round of RT-PCR targeting the TCR CDR3 relied on the HTBI primer set. Using its own MiXCR run on the multiplex PCR reads, TCRdb lists one record per CDR3 protein. Of around 600,000 distinct CDR3 sequences in the sample, approximately 14% were seen once. The chain links TRBV6-2 or TRBV6-3 to TRBJ1-2; a possible D gene is TRBD1 (6 bases). Material: blood. This clonotype was sampled from a woman aged 45 to 65 with Graves' ophthalmopathy. CDR3 in DNA: TGTGCCAGCAGTGTACAGGGCGAGAGCTATGGCTACACCTTC. It specifies CASSVQGESYGYTF.